These T cell receptor beta chains were read from a single sample in a study of blood T cell repertoires in COVID-19. Profiling relied on immunoSEQ multiplex PCR, and the TCRdb table lists in-frame clones only, not all of them. The data hold some 250,000 clones, with about nine tenths observed a single time. Sequenced: PBMCs or T cells enriched from blood (not recorded which). The origin of the receptors is a human donor in a cohort exposed to, infected with or recovered from COVID-19 (not recorded which). The donor label of this sample is uncertain. Both conserved end residues are part of each CDR3. A D gene is named only where the DNA matches it firmly. Only part of the rows carry a size: once, few, many, or a class if the clone is expanded.

len	d_gene	v_gene	abundance	j_gene	CDR3aa	CDR3nt
15	NA	TRBV4-3	NA	TRBJ1-1	CASSQGAIFAGEAFF	TGCGCCAGCAGCCAAGGGGCAATTTTCGCGGGTGAAGCTTTCTTT
14	TRBD2	TRBV3-1/TRBV3-2	NA	TRBJ2-7	CASSQGLAGSEQYF	TGTGCCAGCAGCCAAGGGCTAGCGGGGAGCGAGCAGTACTTC
13	TRBD1	TRBV12-3/TRBV12-4	NA	TRBJ1-1	CASSPTGVSEAFF	TGTGCCAGCAGCCCAACAGGGGTGTCTGAAGCTTTCTTT
15	NA	TRBV5-4	NA	TRBJ1-2	CASSRPQGLTYGYTF	TGTGCCAGCAGCCGACCTCAGGGGTTGACCTATGGCTACACCTTC
15	TRBD1	TRBV30	few	TRBJ1-6	CAWNSGTGVGSPLHF	TGTGCCTGGAACTCCGGGACAGGAGTAGGTTCACCCCTCCACTTT
16	NA	TRBV18	NA	TRBJ1-1	CASSPVRGGLNTEAFF	TGTGCCAGCTCACCAGTCCGGGGGGGGCTGAACACTGAAGCTTTCTTT
14	NA	TRBV4-1	NA	TRBJ2-7	CASSPQGSSYEQYF	TGCGCCAGCAGCCCACAGGGAAGCTCCTACGAGCAGTACTTC
16	TRBD1	TRBV10-3	NA	TRBJ1-1	CAISQNTGTGNTEAFF	TGTGCCATCAGCCAAAATACCGGGACAGGGAACACTGAAGCTTTCTTT
13	NA	TRBV4-3	NA	TRBJ1-2	CASSQEVSYGYTF	TGCGCCAGCAGCCAAGAGGTTAGCTATGGCTACACCTTC
14	NA	TRBV5-8	NA	TRBJ2-1	CASSFGEGDNEQFF	TGTGCCAGCAGCTTCGGGGAGGGGGACAATGAGCAGTTCTTC
16	TRBD1	TRBV5-1	once	TRBJ1-1	CASSFGRGSVNTEAFF	TGCGCCAGCAGCTTCGGCAGGGGGTCGGTGAACACTGAAGCTTTCTTT
14	NA	TRBV7-9	NA	TRBJ2-5	CASTAGTNQETQYF	TGTGCCAGCACCGCCGGGACAAACCAAGAGACCCAGTACTTC
15	NA	TRBV5-5	NA	TRBJ1-1	CASSLRSYANTEAFF	TGTGCCAGCAGCTTGCGGTCTTACGCGAACACTGAAGCTTTCTTT
15	NA	TRBV3-1/TRBV3-2	NA	TRBJ1-1	CASSQEEQGTPEAFF	TGTGCCAGCAGCCAAGAAGAACAGGGTACGCCTGAAGCTTTCTTT
16	TRBD1	TRBV18	once	TRBJ2-7	CASSLDHRGRPYEQYF	TGTGCCAGCTCACTAGACCACAGGGGGCGCCCCTACGAGCAGTACTTC
14	NA	TRBV7-2	NA	TRBJ1-1	CASSFEGMGTEAFF	TGTGCCAGCAGCTTCGAGGGAATGGGCACTGAAGCTTTCTTT
14	TRBD1	TRBV4-3	NA	TRBJ1-2	CASSPGTGDYGYTF	TGCGCCAGCAGCCCCGGGACAGGGGACTATGGCTACACCTTC
15	NA	TRBV5-5	NA	TRBJ1-5	CASSLGGSSNQPQHF	TGTGCCAGCAGCTTGGGAGGGAGTAGCAATCAGCCCCAGCATTTT
13	TRBD1	TRBV10-1	NA	TRBJ2-1	CASSEGTGDEQFF	TGCGCCAGCAGTGAGGGGACAGGGGATGAGCAGTTCTTC
14	NA	TRBV6-5	NA	TRBJ2-2	CASRPQGLPGELFF	TGTGCCAGCAGGCCTCAGGGGCTGCCCGGGGAGCTGTTTTTT
14	TRBD2	TRBV9	NA	TRBJ2-1	CASSAGLDLTEQFF	TGTGCCAGCAGCGCGGGACTAGATCTTACGGAGCAGTTCTTC
14	NA	TRBV10-3	once	TRBJ2-1	CAITGGDSLNEQFF	TGTGCCATCACCGGGGGGGACAGTCTCAATGAGCAGTTCTTC
14	NA	TRBV2	NA	TRBJ1-1	CASSDLSMNTEAFF	TGTGCCAGCAGTGATCTTAGCATGAACACTGAAGCTTTCTTT
15	TRBD1	TRBV7-8	NA	TRBJ1-1	CASSLEGQGPPGAFF	TGTGCCAGCAGCTTAGAAGGACAGGGGCCCCCGGGGGCTTTCTTT
14	NA	TRBV10-3	NA	TRBJ1-2	CAISGRDGGDGYTF	TGTGCCATCAGTGGGAGAGATGGCGGCGATGGCTACACCTTC
16	TRBD1	TRBV6-5	NA	TRBJ1-5	CASSSLQGVGVQPQHF	TGTGCCAGCAGTTCTTTACAGGGGGTTGGTGTTCAGCCCCAGCATTTT
17	TRBD1	TRBV25-1	NA	TRBJ1-5	CASSEPGQGANNQPQHF	TGTGCCAGCAGCGAACCGGGACAGGGGGCCAACAATCAGCCCCAGCATTTT
13	NA	TRBV2	NA	TRBJ1-1	CASSEIRGTEAFF	TGTGCCAGCAGTGAGATTAGGGGCACTGAAGCTTTCTTT
15	TRBD1	TRBV9	NA	TRBJ1-1	CASSARDRTNTEAFF	TGTGCCAGCAGCGCAAGGGACAGAACGAACACTGAAGCTTTCTTT
16	TRBD1	TRBV2	NA	TRBJ1-6	CASSRDPDRDNSPLHF	TGTGCCAGCAGTCGAGATCCGGACAGGGATAATTCACCCCTCCACTTT
16	TRBD2	TRBV24-1	NA	TRBJ2-7	CATSDQTSGGAYEQYF	TGTGCCACCAGTGACCAGACTAGCGGGGGGGCCTACGAGCAGTACTTC
16	NA	TRBV9	once	TRBJ1-6	CASSPQQGSYNSPLHF	TGTGCCAGCAGCCCCCAACAGGGTTCGTATAATTCACCCCTCCACTTT
13	TRBD2	TRBV12-3/TRBV12-4	NA	TRBJ2-2	CASSRGGAGELFF	TGTGCCAGCAGTCGCGGGGGGGCCGGGGAGCTGTTTTTT
15	TRBD1	TRBV9	NA	TRBJ2-7	CASSVGEQGMYEQYF	TGTGCCAGCAGCGTAGGTGAACAGGGGATGTACGAGCAGTACTTC
13	NA	TRBV30	NA	TRBJ2-7	CAWSSGVSYEQYF	TGTGCCTGGTCGTCAGGGGTTTCCTACGAGCAGTACTTC
16	TRBD2	TRBV3-1/TRBV3-2	NA	TRBJ2-1	CASSQISGVTHNEQFF	TGTGCCAGCAGCCAGATAAGCGGGGTCACACACAATGAGCAGTTCTTC
14	NA	TRBV19	NA	TRBJ1-3	CASSRHSSGNTIYF	TGTGCCAGTAGTAGACACAGCTCTGGAAACACCATATATTTT
14	NA	TRBV27	few	TRBJ2-7	CASKVRVLTYEQYF	TGTGCCAGCAAGGTGCGGGTTCTTACCTACGAGCAGTACTTC
17	NA	TRBV19	NA	TRBJ1-3	CASSRGLDFSSGNTIYF	TGTGCCAGTTCTAGGGGACTAGATTTTTCGTCTGGAAACACCATATATTTT
15	TRBD1	TRBV9	NA	TRBJ2-2	CASSGQGAPTGELFF	TGTGCCAGCAGCGGACAGGGGGCGCCAACCGGGGAGCTGTTTTTT
14	TRBD2	TRBV2	NA	TRBJ2-1	CASSLQRGYNEQFF	TGTGCCAGCAGCCTCCAGCGGGGGTACAATGAGCAGTTCTTC